Listed here are 22 T cell receptor beta chains from one sample, sequenced in a study of beta chain features in type 1 diabetes. Study-wide results and limits: All four CD4+ subsets of Type 1 diabetes patients contained TCRB CDR3s that were moderately but significantly shorter.

No antigen has been assigned to these receptors. Every isolated RNA sample was fully reverse transcribed, so sequencing captured expressed TCRB transcripts. Profiling relied on immunoSEQ multiplex PCR, and the TCRdb table lists in-frame clones only, not all of them. There are 640,000 or so clones in the sample; over 10% occur only once, and roughly 0.022% lies in the top ten. The sequencing sample was made of naive CD4+ T cells from blood. These receptors were obtained from a man between 18 and 29 years old with type 1 diabetes.

The J gene is TRBJ2-2, the V gene TRBV19; possibly TRBD2 for D (5 bases). Trimming took 6 bases from V and 3 from J, leaving 11 bases between them. Germline V CDR1 and CDR2: LNHDA, SQIVND (reference sequence). The CDR3 runs 14 residues. Here the CDR3 DNA reads TGTGCCAGTAGGGGCCGGGGAGACACCGGGGAGCTGTTTTTT. Amino acids: CASRGRGDTGELFF.

This clone was found a few times. This rearrangement joins TRBV27 to TRBJ2-7; D is possibly TRBD1 (6 bases). The V and J ends lost 5 bases and 1 base respectively, with 12 bases between them. CDR1 is MNHEY, CDR2 SMNVEV, per germline (reference sequence). The CDR3 extends over 14 amino acids. CDR3 coding DNA: TGTGCCAGCAGTCGGCAGACAGGATCCTACGAGCAGTACTTC. Its protein is CASSRQTGSYEQYF.

The DNA for the CDR3 is TGCGCCAGCAGCCTTCTCTCCAGACGGAGGGGGGGAGATGAGCAGTTCTTC. Its translation is CASSLLSRRRGGDEQFF. The chain recombines TRBV4-1 with TRBJ2-1, with D possibly matching TRBD2 (7 bases). Germline V gene lookup returns CDR1 MGHRA and CDR2 YSYEKL. The germline V and J ends were trimmed by 4 bases and 8 bases, with 24 bases remaining between them. The CDR3 loop spans 17 amino acids.

The V gene is TRBV10-3, the J gene TRBJ2-2, with D hard to call. V lost 3 bases to trimming and J lost 8 bases, with 4 bases between them. Germline-derived CDR1 and CDR2 are ENHRY and SYGVKD. The CDR3 is made up of 11 amino acids. CDR3 protein: CAISDQGELFF. The CDR3 nucleotides read TGTGCCATCAGTGACCAAGGGGAGCTGTTTTTT.

This sequence joins TRBV5-1 and TRBJ2-5, with a tentative D call TRBD2 (6 bases). This CDR3 contains 15 residues. Germline CDR1 SGHRS, CDR2 YFSETQ. Trimming cost V 2 bases and J 4 bases, with 15 bases left between them. The CDR3, as DNA: TGCGCCAGCAGCTTACTTAGCGGAATACGAGAGACCCAGTACTTC. Protein product: CASSLLSGIRETQYF.

The chain couples TRBV5-1 to TRBJ2-1; TRBD1 matches 9 bases. Germline V gene lookup returns CDR1 SGHRS and CDR2 YFSETQ. With V trimmed by 3 bases and J by 9 bases, 7 bases remained unmatched. The CDR3 contains 14 residues. In DNA, the CDR3 is TGCGCCAGCAGCTCGGGACAGGGATCGGGTGAGCAGTTCTTC. Protein: CASSSGQGSGEQFF.

The J gene is TRBJ2-7, the V gene TRBV7-2, with 11 bases aligning to TRBD1. This CDR3 contains 14 residues. The V segment lost 5 bases and the J segment 3 bases; nucleotides outside the gene matches: 3. Per the germline V gene, CDR1 is SGHTA and CDR2 is FQGNSA. CDR3 loop: CASSQGTGGYEQYF. CDR3 DNA: TGTGCCAGCAGCCAGGGGACAGGGGGCTACGAGCAGTACTTC.

In its sample, this clone was seen a few times. V is TRBV4-2 and J is TRBJ2-1; 8 bases line up with TRBD1. Losses at the gene ends were 1 base for V and 2 bases for J; bases not matched to a gene: 1. Germline V gives CDR1 LGHNA, CDR2 YNFKEQ. CDR3 length: 15 residues. CDR3 in amino acids: CASSQGTGTYNEQFF. The CDR3 nucleotides read TGTGCCAGCAGCCAAGGGACAGGGACCTACAATGAGCAGTTCTTC.

This clone was picked up a small number of times. V usage is TRBV11-2 and J usage is TRBJ2-7; possibly TRBD2 for D (6 bases). The CDR3 consists of 15 residues. Trimming stripped 5 bases from V and 3 bases from J, with 17 bases between. Germline V gene data show CDR1 as SGHAT and CDR2 as FQNNGV. Written as DNA, the CDR3 is TGTGCCAGCAGCGGGGCAGCCGGGGGTAGCTACGAGCAGTACTTC. It encodes CASSGAAGGSYEQYF. Combining the CDR3 with reference TRBV11-2 and TRBJ2-7 gives the whole variable domain EAGVAQSPRYKIIEKRQSVAFWCNPISGHATLYWYQQILGQGPKLLIQFQNNGVVDDSQLPKDRFSAERLKGVDSTLKIQPAKLEDSAVYLCASSGAAGGSYEQYFGPGTRLTVT.

This clone was observed a few times. The chain recombines TRBV15 with TRBJ1-6, with D perhaps TRBD1 (6 bases). CDR1 and CDR2 from the germline V gene are LNHNV and YYDKDF (reference sequence). Deletions cut 5 bases from V and 10 bases from J, with 18 bases between. CDR3 length equals 15 residues. The DNA for the CDR3 is TGTGCCACCAGCGTTAACAGGGTGGTGGGCTCACCCCTCCACTTT. It encodes CATSVNRVVGSPLHF.

This clone was counted only a few times. The identical CDR3 is also encoded by other nucleotide sequences in the sample. This rearrangement joins TRBV5-1 to TRBJ1-2; no definite D call. CDR3 length equals 13 residues. Germline V gene lookup returns CDR1 SGHRS and CDR2 YFSETQ. V lost 4 bases to trimming and J lost 2 bases, with 9 bases between them. The CDR3, as DNA: TGCGCCAGCAGCCTCTCTGGGAACTATGGCTACACCTTC. It is translated as CASSLSGNYGYTF.

This chain uses TRBV6-5 with TRBJ1-1; 8 nucleotides line up with TRBD1. The trim removed 5 bases at V and 3 bases at J, leaving 8 bases unmatched. CDR3 length: 15 residues. Germline lookup yields CDR1 MNHEY and CDR2 SVGAGI. The CDR3: CASSPGQGYYTEAFF. In DNA, the CDR3 is TGTGCCAGCAGTCCCGGACAGGGCTACTACACTGAAGCTTTCTTT.

This clone appeared a few times. V gene TRBV9 combines with J gene TRBJ1-6; 7 positions agree with TRBD1. This CDR3 contains 16 residues. Per the germline V gene, CDR1 is SGDLS and CDR2 is YYNGEE. V lost 2 bases and J lost 5; bases outside the gene matches: 7. This CDR3 is CASSVAPGTDNSPLHF. Here the CDR3 DNA reads TGTGCCAGCAGCGTGGCCCCAGGGACAGATAATTCACCCCTCCACTTT.

The chain recombines TRBV5-4 with TRBJ1-1; D remains unclear. This CDR3 is built from 13 residues. The V end was cut by 3 bases, the J end by 4 bases, with 10 bases between. The germline V gene encodes CDR1 SGHNT and CDR2 YYREEE (reference sequence). The CDR3 DNA is TGTGCCAGCAGCTCCCGAGAGGGCACTGAAGCTTTCTTT. Translation gives CASSSREGTEAFF.

This clone occurred a few times. V and J are TRBV7-9 and TRBJ2-5, with D hard to call. Trimming took 5 bases from V and 0 from J, leaving 16 bases between them. Germline-derived CDR1 and CDR2 are SEHNR and FQNEAQ (reference sequence). There are 16 residues in the CDR3. Here the CDR3 reads CASSRNPRRYQETQYF. The CDR3 coding sequence is TGTGCCAGCAGCCGCAACCCCCGCAGGTACCAAGAGACCCAGTACTTC.

This chain joins TRBV29-1 and TRBJ2-1, with 9 bases that match TRBD1. Germline-derived CDR1 and CDR2 are SQVTM and ANQGSEA. The CDR3 loop spans 16 amino acids. V trimming: 7 bases; J trimming: 4 bases; junction bases outside the gene matches: 14. CDR3 sequence: CSGFSGTGNPYNEQFF. CDR3 in DNA: TGCAGCGGATTCTCCGGGACAGGGAATCCGTACAATGAGCAGTTCTTC.

This clone was seen more than once but under ten times. The rearrangement joins TRBV30 to TRBJ2-7; 7 bases match TRBD1. Germline V gene sequence: CDR1 GTSNPN, CDR2 SVGIG (reference sequence). Trimming at V came to 4 bases and at J to 7 bases, leaving 10 bases not matched to a gene. The CDR3 has 13 amino acids. The CDR3 reads CAWNDRVLGEQYF. CDR3 nucleotide sequence: TGTGCCTGGAACGACAGGGTTCTCGGAGAGCAGTACTTC.

The J gene is TRBJ1-1, the V gene TRBV11-3; unclear D gene. CDR1 SGHNT and CDR2 YENEEA come from the germline V gene. The length of the CDR3 is 14 residues. Between the trimmed V and J ends, which lost 1 base and 3 bases, there was a span of 9 bases. The CDR3: CASSLAGRDTEAFF. In DNA form, the CDR3 reads TGTGCCAGCAGCTTAGCGGGAAGGGACACTGAAGCTTTCTTT.

The chain uses TRBV29-1 and TRBJ1-2; 10 bases line up with TRBD1. Germline V CDR1 and CDR2: SQVTM, ANQGSEA. Unmatched junction bases numbered 12, after V lost 7 bases and J lost 1 base. The CDR3 sequence is 16 residues long. The CDR3 sequence is CSARGQGTHFNYGYTF. The CDR3 DNA follows: TGCAGCGCTAGGGGACAGGGGACCCATTTTAACTATGGCTACACCTTC.

This clone showed up just a few times. The chain links TRBV5-6 to TRBJ2-7, with unresolved D. CDR1 is SGHDT, CDR2 YYEEEE, per germline. The CDR3 consists of 15 residues. V was clipped by 1 base and J by 2 bases, with 13 bases between them. In nucleotides, the CDR3 is TGTGCCAGCAGCTTGCGTCTTAGAGCCACCTACGAGCAGTACTTC. It specifies CASSLRLRATYEQYF.

The gene calls are TRBV7-8 and TRBJ2-5; D unresolved. V gave up 1 base and J gave up 0 bases, with 6 bases separating them. CDR1 is SGHVS, CDR2 FQNEAQ, per germline. The length of the CDR3 is 14 residues. CDR3 bases: TGTGCCAGCAGCTTAGACAGCTACCAAGAGACCCAGTACTTC. Residues: CASSLDSYQETQYF.

This clone was counted a few times. CDR3 in DNA: TGTGCCAGTAGTATTGGACAAAGAGGGGAGCTGTTTTTT. This codes for CASSIGQRGELFF. The rearrangement uses TRBV19 and TRBJ2-2; weak D call: TRBD1 (5 bases). The CDR3 loop spans 13 amino acids. Trimming shortened V by 3 bases and J by 8 bases, and 10 bases separated the two germline ends. CDR1 is LNHDA and CDR2 is SQIVND in the germline V gene (reference sequence).